These T cell receptor beta chains were read from a single sample in a study of beta chain features in type 1 diabetes. The assay was immunoSEQ multiplex PCR, and TCRdb's table has in-frame clones only and misses some. The table shows fewer than 900,000 clones, with 15% to 20% occurring only once. Sequencing was carried out using naive CD4+ T cells from blood. The receptors derive from a woman under 30 in good health. Each CDR3 is given with its conserved first and last residue. A D gene is named only where the DNA matches it firmly. Some rows mark clone size as missing; the rest say once, few, many or name a class of expanded clone.

>TRBJ1-4|.|.|TRBV28
TGTGCCAGCAGTGCCCCTTCACCGGCGACTAATGAAAAACTGTTTTTT
CASSAPSPATNEKLFF
>TRBJ1-4|TRBD1|few|TRBV10-3
TGTGCCATCAGTGAGCGCAAACAGGGGTTTGACGAAAAACTGTTTTTT
CAISERKQGFDEKLFF
>TRBJ1-1|.|.|TRBV18
TGTGCCAGCTCACCGCTGGGGCACCAAATGAACACTGAAGCTTTCTTT
CASSPLGHQMNTEAFF
>TRBJ2-7|.|.|TRBV6-5
TGTGCCAGCAGTAAGCAGGGAGCCTACGAGCAGTACTTC
CASSKQGAYEQYF
>TRBJ1-5|TRBD1|.|TRBV4-3
TGCGCCAGCAGCCAGTCCTACAGGGGGTCTCAGCCCCAGCATTTT
CASSQSYRGSQPQHF
>TRBJ2-7|.|.|TRBV6-5
TGTGCCAGCAGTTATGCGCCGGGGGACATATCCTACGAGCAGTACTTC
CASSYAPGDISYEQYF
>TRBJ2-6|.|few|TRBV29-1
TGCAGCGCTGCCCAAGCCGGGGCCAACGTCCTGACTTTC
CSAAQAGANVLTF
>TRBJ2-3|.|.|TRBV7-2
TGTGCCAGCAGCCTCGACACAGATACGCAGTATTTT
CASSLDTDTQYF
>TRBJ2-5|.|.|TRBV6-6
TGTGCCAGCAGTTACTTAGGTAGCTGGGGGGAGACCCAGTACTTC
CASSYLGSWGETQYF
>TRBJ1-3|.|few|TRBV28
TGTGCCAGCAGTTTGGGGCCGACGTATGAGACCCTCCTGGGAAACTCTGGAAACACCATATATTTT
CASSLGPTYETLLGNSGNTIYF
>TRBJ2-7|TRBD1|.|TRBV4-2
TGTGCCAGCAGCCAAGAGGGGACAGGGGGCTACGAGCAGTACTTC
CASSQEGTGGYEQYF
>TRBJ2-7|.|few|TRBV7-9
TGTGCCAGCAGCTTCAGGATCGGCAGTGGGCTCGTCGAGCAGTACTTC
CASSFRIGSGLVEQYF
>TRBJ2-1|TRBD2|once|TRBV5-1
TGCGCCAGCAGCGGCGGGGCAGCGGGAGGACCCAATGAGCAGTTCTTC
CASSGGAAGGPNEQFF
>TRBJ1-5|TRBD1|few|TRBV28
TGTGCCAGCACACCCCAGGGGGCGCTTAATCAGCCCCAGCATTTT
CASTPQGALNQPQHF
>TRBJ1-2|TRBD1|few|TRBV28
TGTGCCAGCAGTGCCGGGACAGGGGATAACTATGGCTACACCTTC
CASSAGTGDNYGYTF
>TRBJ1-5|TRBD1|.|TRBV19
TGTGCCAGTACCAGAGGACAGGGGGCGTCAAATCAGCCCCAGCATTTT
CASTRGQGASNQPQHF
>TRBJ1-5|.|.|TRBV6-6
TGTGCCAGCAGTTACGGGTCCTCGCAAGGCCAGCATTTT
CASSYGSSQGQHF
>TRBJ2-6|TRBD1|.|TRBV28
TGTGCCGTGATGGACAGGGGGGGCTCTGGGGCCAACGTCCTGACTTTC
CAVMDRGGSGANVLTF